Sequencing of this T cell receptor beta chain was carried out in a study of T cells in Graves' hyperthyroidism and ophthalmopathy. This CDR3 is 13 amino acids long. CDR1 is WNHNN, CDR2 SYGVQD, per germline (reference sequence). V lost 5 bases to trimming and J lost 3 bases, with 7 bases between them. The PBMCs had their origin in 10 ml of fresh peripheral blood. Amplification of TCR beta CDR3 regions was performed using RNA transcripts as template. HTBI primers were used for first-round RT-PCR of the TCR CDR3. TCRdb re-analysed the multiplex PCR reads in MiXCR, keeping a single row per CDR3 protein. The sample holds under 700,000 distinct CDR3 sequences, around 15% seen once.

J is TRBJ2-2 and V is TRBV10-1; D is undetermined. Sequencing was carried out using blood. This clonotype originated in a woman aged 18-35 years with Graves' hyperthyroidism. The CDR3 region is CASSKGDTGELFF. Here the CDR3 DNA reads TGCGCCAGCAGTAAGGGTGACACCGGGGAGCTGTTTTTT.